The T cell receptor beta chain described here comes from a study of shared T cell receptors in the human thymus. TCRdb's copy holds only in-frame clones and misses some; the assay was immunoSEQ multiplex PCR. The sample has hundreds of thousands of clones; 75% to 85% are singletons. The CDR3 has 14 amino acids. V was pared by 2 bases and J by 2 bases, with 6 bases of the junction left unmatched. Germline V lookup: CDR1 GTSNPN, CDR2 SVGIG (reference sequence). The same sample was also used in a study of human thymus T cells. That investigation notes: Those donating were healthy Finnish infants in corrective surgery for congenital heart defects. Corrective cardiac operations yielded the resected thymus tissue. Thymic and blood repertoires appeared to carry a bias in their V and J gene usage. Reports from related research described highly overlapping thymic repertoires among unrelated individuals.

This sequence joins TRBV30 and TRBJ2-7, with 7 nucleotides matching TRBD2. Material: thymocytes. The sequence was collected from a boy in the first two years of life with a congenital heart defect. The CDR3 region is CAWSSLLAAYEQYF. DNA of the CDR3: TGTGCCTGGAGTAGCCTCCTAGCGGCCTACGAGCAGTACTTC. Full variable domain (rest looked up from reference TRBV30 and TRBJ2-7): SQTIHQWPATLVQPVGSPLSLECTVEGTSNPNLYWYRQAAGRGLQLLFYSVGIGQISSEVPQNLSASRPQDRQFILSSKKLLLSDSGFYLCAWSSLLAAYEQYFGPGTRLTVT.